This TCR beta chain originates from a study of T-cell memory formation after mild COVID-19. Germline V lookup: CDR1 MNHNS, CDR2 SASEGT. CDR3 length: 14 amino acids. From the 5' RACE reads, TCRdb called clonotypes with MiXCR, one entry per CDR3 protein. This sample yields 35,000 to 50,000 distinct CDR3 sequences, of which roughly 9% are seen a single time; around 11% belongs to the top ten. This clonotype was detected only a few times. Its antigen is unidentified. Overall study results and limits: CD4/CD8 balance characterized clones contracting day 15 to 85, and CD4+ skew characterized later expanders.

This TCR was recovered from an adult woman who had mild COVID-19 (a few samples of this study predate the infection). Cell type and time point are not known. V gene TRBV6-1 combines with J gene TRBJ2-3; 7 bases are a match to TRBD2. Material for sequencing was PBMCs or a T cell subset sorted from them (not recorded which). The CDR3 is CATSVGRAKDTQYF. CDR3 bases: TGTGCGACCTCAGTGGGGAGGGCTAAAGATACGCAGTATTTT.